This T cell receptor (beta chain) appears in the sequencing data of a study of blood T cell repertoires in COVID-19. Background on the study: From the United States, Italy and Spain came samples of acute and convalescent COVID-19.

In the source study's methods: Nucleated cell counts were estimated from reference gene primer amplification. Measured with immunoSEQ multiplex PCR; TCRdb has only the in-frame clones, and not every one. That table gives V, J and clone size, and the DNA gave D and trimming. This table has fewer than 400,000 clones, around 90% appearing once. The Seattle patients, enrolled during active infection, were followed longitudinally. The CDR3 loop spans 15 amino acids. J lost 7 bases, V lost 1 base, and 6 bases had no gene match. CDR1 and CDR2 (germline): SGHNT, YENEEA. The receptor was derived from a woman aged 25 to 39 with COVID-19, enrolled during active disease. The sample consisted of peripheral blood. The chain has TRBV11-3 and TRBJ2-1, with 8 bases aligning to TRBD1. CDR3 sequence: CASSLVGTGPNEQFF. The DNA of the CDR3 is TGTGCCAGCAGCTTAGTGGGGACAGGTCCTAATGAGCAGTTCTTC.